These 9 T cell receptor beta chains originate from one sample sequenced in a study of blood T cell repertoires in COVID-19 (dated by TCRdb to the early 2020s). The library was made by the immunoSEQ multiplex PCR assay. TCRdb took over this immuneACCESS table, retaining in-frame rearrangements with V and J assigned. Such tables are incomplete; in checked studies, under half of the missing clones stem from an unresolved V gene, and the remainder is unexplained. This sample is represented by roughly 190,000 clones; more than 65% of them were singletons. The top ten constitute approximately 2.4% of the sample. The sequencing input was peripheral blood. The receptors were gathered from a human donor with acute or convalescent COVID-19. The donor label of this sample is uncertain.

The V gene is TRBV4-1, the J gene TRBJ2-7; 13 bases are a match to TRBD2. The junction had 13 bases not matched to a gene; V was cut back by 4 bases and J by 1 base. Germline CDR1 MGHRA, CDR2 YSYEKL. This CDR3 comprises 19 residues. Here the CDR3 DNA reads TGCGCCAGCAGCCTAACCCTTTTTAGGACTAGCGGGGGATCCTACGAGCAGTACTTC. This sequence encodes CASSLTLFRTSGGSYEQYF.

The chain is built from TRBV18 and TRBJ1-4; unclear D gene. This CDR3 spans 13 amino acids. Germline assignment: CDR1 KGHSH and CDR2 LQKENI. The ends were cut back, 2 bases at V and 5 bases at J, with 6 bases in the middle. The chain's CDR3 is CASSPGRNEKLFF. The CDR3 DNA reads as TGTGCCAGCTCACCAGGCAGGAATGAAAAACTGTTTTTT.

The chain uses TRBV2 and TRBJ1-1; D is possibly TRBD1 (5 bases). The CDR3 has 13 amino acids. CDR1 and CDR2 (germline): SNHLY, FYNNEI. V was clipped by 7 bases and J by 5 bases, with 14 bases between them. The CDR3 sequence: CASIGVGRTEAFF. CDR3 DNA: TGTGCCAGCATAGGGGTTGGAAGGACTGAAGCTTTCTTT.

This chain links TRBV21-1 with TRBJ2-2; the table assigns TRBD2, which was not confirmed against the DNA. TRBV21-1 is tagged as a pseudogene. This CDR3 region has 18 residues. The CDR3 here is CANRSGTAGAIDTGELFF. CDR3 nucleotide sequence: TGTGCCAACCGCTCCGGGACTGCCGGGGCAATTGACACCGGGGAGCTGTTTTTT.

This chain uses TRBV19 with TRBJ2-3; 10 nucleotides agree with TRBD1. CDR3 length equals 13 residues. Germline CDR1 LNHDA, CDR2 SQIVND (reference sequence). After removal of 11 bases from V and 4 bases from J, the junction contained 6 bases not matched to a gene. CDR3 sequence: CASGTGVADTQYF. The CDR3 coding sequence is TGTGCCTCCGGGACAGGGGTAGCAGATACGCAGTATTTT. Filled out from reference TRBV19 and TRBJ2-3, the complete variable domain reads DGGITQSPKYLFRKEGQNVTLSCEQNLNHDAMYWYRQDPGQGLRLIYYSQIVNDFQKGDIAEGYSVSREKKESFPLTVTSAQKNPTAFYLCASGTGVADTQYFGPGTRLTVL.

The chain is built from TRBV5-6 and TRBJ2-2, with D tentatively TRBD2 (5 bases). Trimming cost V 3 bases and J 0 bases, with 12 bases left between them. This CDR3 comprises 16 residues. CDR1 is SGHDT, CDR2 YYEEEE, per germline. This CDR3 reads CASSSDTTTNTGELFF. The CDR3 bases are TGTGCCAGCAGCTCCGACACGACTACGAACACCGGGGAGCTGTTTTTT.

This chain uses TRBV12-5 with TRBJ2-1; possibly TRBD2 for D (6 bases). The CDR3 totals 15 residues. The ends were cut back, 5 bases at V and 3 bases at J, with 14 bases in the middle. Per the germline V gene, CDR1 is LGHNT and CDR2 is FRNRAP. In nucleotides, the CDR3 is TGTGCTAGTGGTCAAGAGCGGGCCGGCTACAATGAGCAGTTCTTC. It codes for CASGQERAGYNEQFF.

The chain joins TRBV7-2 to TRBJ2-7; 7 bases match TRBD2. After removal of 7 bases from V and 3 bases from J, the junction contained 9 bases not matched to a gene. CDR3 length: 14 residues. CDR1 and CDR2 (germline): SGHTA, FQGNSA. The DNA for the CDR3 is TGTGCCAGCATGGCTACAGCGGGACTCTACGAGCAGTACTTC. Protein: CASMATAGLYEQYF.

The chain joins TRBV30 to TRBJ1-5; the match to TRBD1 covers 7 bases. V lost 6 bases to trimming and J lost 3 bases; unmatched junction nucleotides: 5. CDR3 length: 13 residues. Germline V gene lookup returns CDR1 GTSNPN and CDR2 SVGIG (reference sequence). CDR3 DNA: TGTGCCTGCCAAACAGGGGACAATCAGCCCCAGCATTTT. This gives the protein CACQTGDNQPQHF. Variable domain in full (rest from reference TRBV30 and TRBJ1-5): SQTIHQWPATLVQPVGSPLSLECTVEGTSNPNLYWYRQAAGRGLQLLFYSVGIGQISSEVPQNLSASRPQDRQFILSSKKLLLSDSGFYLCACQTGDNQPQHFGDGTRLSIL.